The 5 T cell receptor beta chains reported below all come from one sample, sequenced in a study of blood T cell repertoires in COVID-19. Sequencing used immunoSEQ multiplex PCR; TCRdb keeps in-frame clones, though not all of them. The sample yields roughly 160,000 clones, over 80% seen once. Source material: PBMCs or T cells enriched from blood (not recorded which). All receptors derive from a woman aged 60-70 years who had recovered from COVID-19.

V and J are TRBV12-3 or TRBV12-4 and TRBJ1-1, with TRBD1 matching over 8 bases. V dropped 6 bases and J dropped 7; count of bases not matched to a gene: 1. The CDR3 has 11 amino acids. CDR3 DNA: TGTGCCAGCAGGACAGGGGTTGAAGCTTTCTTT. Its protein is CASRTGVEAFF.

V is TRBV28 and J is TRBJ2-2; the match to TRBD1 covers 9 bases. This CDR3 comprises 14 residues. J was trimmed by 10 bases and V by 4 bases; bases with no gene match: 7. Germline V gene lookup returns CDR1 MDHEN and CDR2 SYDVKM. For the CDR3, the DNA is TGTGCCAGCAGTTCCGCCGGGGACAGGGTGGAGCTGTTTTTT. It encodes CASSSAGDRVELFF.

The J gene is TRBJ2-7, the V gene TRBV27, with TRBD1 identical over 8 bases. This CDR3 comprises 15 residues. Germline assignment: CDR1 MNHEY and CDR2 SMNVEV (reference sequence). Losses at the gene ends were 1 base for V and 4 bases for J; bases not matched to a gene: 6. CDR3 in amino acids: CASSLLQGAWYEQYF. CDR3 nucleotides: TGTGCCAGCAGTTTATTGCAGGGGGCATGGTACGAGCAGTACTTC.

As DNA, the CDR3 is TGTGCCTGGAGTGGGCCAACGCAGCCCCAGCATTTT. Amino acid sequence: CAWSGPTQPQHF. The chain joins TRBV30 to TRBJ1-5; D not certain. Germline V CDR1 and CDR2: GTSNPN, SVGIG (reference sequence). This CDR3 is built from 12 residues. V lost 1 base, J lost 7 bases, and 8 bases lay in between.

CDR3 coding DNA: TGCGCCAGCAGCTTGGTTGTAACCGGGTCTGAAGCTTTCTTT. This sequence encodes CASSLVVTGSEAFF. The V and J genes are TRBV5-1 and TRBJ1-1, with D uncertain. The CDR3 extends over 14 amino acids. Trimming cost V 0 bases and J 6 bases, with 12 bases left between them. The germline gives CDR1 SGHRS, CDR2 YFSETQ.